Sequencing of this TCR beta chain was carried out in a study of neoadjuvant anti-PD-1 for oral cavity cancer. Noted time point: after neoadjuvant nivolumab, at surgical resection. The sample holds a few counts of this clone. Antigen specificity is unknown. Germline V CDR1 and CDR2: WNHNN, SYGVQD (reference sequence). V was clipped by 5 bases and J by 2 bases; unmatched bases: 5. This CDR3 is built from 15 residues. General study results and limits: Only three patients per response group were TCR-analyzed; validation needed.

Two replicates per tumor sample, mostly from 4 to 5.5 ug of genomic DNA. Repertoires were generated with immunoSEQ multiplex PCR, while TCRdb's copy carries only in-frame clones and drops some. The sample lists over 1,300 clones; 53% were seen once. The source of this sequence is a person between 35 and 79 years old with oral cavity squamous cell carcinoma. The rearrangement uses TRBV10-1 and TRBJ2-2, with 7 bases that match TRBD1. The sequencing used tumor tissue, collected after nivolumab (anti-PD-1) treatment. DNA of the CDR3: TGCGCCAGCAGTCCCGGGACAGACAACACCGGGGAGCTGTTTTTT. This encodes CASSPGTDNTGELFF.